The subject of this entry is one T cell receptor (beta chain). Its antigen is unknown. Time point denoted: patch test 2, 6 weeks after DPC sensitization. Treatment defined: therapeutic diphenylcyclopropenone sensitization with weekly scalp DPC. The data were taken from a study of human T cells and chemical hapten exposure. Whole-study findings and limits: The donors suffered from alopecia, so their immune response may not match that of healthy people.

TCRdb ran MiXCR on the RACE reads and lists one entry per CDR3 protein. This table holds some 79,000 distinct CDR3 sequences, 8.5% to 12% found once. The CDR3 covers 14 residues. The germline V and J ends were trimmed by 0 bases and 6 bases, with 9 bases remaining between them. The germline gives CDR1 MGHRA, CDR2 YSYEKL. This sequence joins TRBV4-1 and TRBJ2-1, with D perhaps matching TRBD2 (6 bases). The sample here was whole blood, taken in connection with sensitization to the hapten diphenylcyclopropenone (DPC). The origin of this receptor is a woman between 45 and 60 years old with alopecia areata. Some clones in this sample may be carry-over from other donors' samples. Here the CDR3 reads CASSQESSVNEQFF. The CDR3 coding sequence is TGCGCCAGCAGCCAAGAGTCTAGCGTCAATGAGCAGTTCTTC.